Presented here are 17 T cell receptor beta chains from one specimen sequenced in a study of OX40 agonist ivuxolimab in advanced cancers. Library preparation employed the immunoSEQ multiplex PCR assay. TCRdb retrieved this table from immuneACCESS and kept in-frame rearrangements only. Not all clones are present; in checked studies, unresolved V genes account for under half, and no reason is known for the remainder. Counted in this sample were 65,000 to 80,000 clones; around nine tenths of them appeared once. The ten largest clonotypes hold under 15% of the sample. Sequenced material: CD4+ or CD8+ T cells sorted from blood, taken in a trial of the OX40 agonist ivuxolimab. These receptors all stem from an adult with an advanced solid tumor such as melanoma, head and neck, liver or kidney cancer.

The CDR3 loop reads CASSSGQGAFGEQFF. CDR3 bases: TGTGCCAGCAGTTCGGGACAGGGGGCCTTCGGTGAGCAGTTCTTC. The rearrangement uses TRBV27 and TRBJ2-1, with 12 bases that match TRBD1. The CDR3 covers 15 residues. J was trimmed by 9 bases and V by 4 bases; bases with no gene match: 7. Germline V gene sequence: CDR1 MNHEY, CDR2 SMNVEV (reference sequence).

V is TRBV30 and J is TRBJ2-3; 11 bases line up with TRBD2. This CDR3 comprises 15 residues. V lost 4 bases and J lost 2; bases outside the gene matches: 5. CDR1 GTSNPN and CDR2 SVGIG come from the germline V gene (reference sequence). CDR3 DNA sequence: TGTGCCTGGAACTGGGGACTAGCGGCCACAGATACGCAGTATTTT. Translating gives CAWNWGLAATDTQYF.

The CDR3 sequence: CASSSPPGDGTDTQYF. Written as DNA, the CDR3 is TGTGCCAGCAGCTCGCCCCCCGGGGATGGGACAGATACGCAGTATTTT. The chain combines TRBV5-4 with TRBJ2-3; D possibly corresponds to TRBD2 (5 bases). The V gene's germline CDR1 is SGHNT and CDR2 YYREEE (reference sequence). Trimming removed 3 bases from V and 3 bases from J, with 17 bases in between. CDR3 length: 16 amino acids.

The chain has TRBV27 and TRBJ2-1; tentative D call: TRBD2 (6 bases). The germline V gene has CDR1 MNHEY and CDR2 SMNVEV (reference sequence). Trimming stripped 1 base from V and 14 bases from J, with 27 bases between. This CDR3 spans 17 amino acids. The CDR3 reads CASSLFPPGEVESEEFF. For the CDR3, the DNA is TGTGCCAGCAGTTTATTCCCCCCGGGGGAGGTGGAAAGCGAGGAGTTCTTC.

CDR3 nucleotide sequence: TGCGCCAGCAGTGACCCCTCCTACTACTACGAGCAGTACTTC. Protein product: CASSDPSYYYEQYF. The J gene is TRBJ2-7, the V gene TRBV10-2, with D unclear. The length of the CDR3 is 14 residues. Germline CDR1 is WSHSY and CDR2 is SAAADI. Trimming pared 3 bases from V and 3 bases from J, leaving 12 bases between.

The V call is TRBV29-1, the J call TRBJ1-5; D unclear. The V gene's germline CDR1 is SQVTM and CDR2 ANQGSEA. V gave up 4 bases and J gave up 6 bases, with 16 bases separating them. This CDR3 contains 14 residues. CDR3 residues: CSVAEGLGSQPQHF. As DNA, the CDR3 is TGCAGCGTTGCGGAAGGTTTGGGCAGTCAGCCCCAGCATTTT.

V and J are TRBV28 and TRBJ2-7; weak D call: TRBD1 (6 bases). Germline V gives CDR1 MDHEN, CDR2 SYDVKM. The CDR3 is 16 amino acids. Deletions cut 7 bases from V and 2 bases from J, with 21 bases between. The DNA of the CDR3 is TGTGCCAGCACCGACACCGGGACAATTTCCACCTACGAGCAGTACTTC. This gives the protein CASTDTGTISTYEQYF.

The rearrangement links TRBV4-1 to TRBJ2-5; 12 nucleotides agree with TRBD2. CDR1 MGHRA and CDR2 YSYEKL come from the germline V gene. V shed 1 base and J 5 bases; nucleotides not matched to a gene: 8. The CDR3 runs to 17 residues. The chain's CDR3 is CASSQAETSGRVETQYF. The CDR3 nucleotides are TGCGCCAGCAGCCAAGCTGAGACTAGCGGGAGAGTTGAGACCCAGTACTTC.

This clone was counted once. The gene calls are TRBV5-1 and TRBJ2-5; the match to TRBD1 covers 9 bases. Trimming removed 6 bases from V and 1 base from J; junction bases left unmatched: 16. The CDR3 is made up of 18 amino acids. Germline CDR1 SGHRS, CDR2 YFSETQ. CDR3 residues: CASTHGTGSVRIQETQYF. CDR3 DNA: TGCGCCAGCACTCACGGGACAGGGTCGGTTAGAATCCAAGAGACCCAGTACTTC.

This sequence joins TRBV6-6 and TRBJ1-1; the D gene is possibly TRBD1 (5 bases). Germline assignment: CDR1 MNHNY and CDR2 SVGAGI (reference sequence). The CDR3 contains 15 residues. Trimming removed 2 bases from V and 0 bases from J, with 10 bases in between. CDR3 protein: CASSYGGGLNTEAFF. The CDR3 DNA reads TGTGCCAGCAGTTACGGGGGGGGATTGAACACTGAAGCTTTCTTT.

The CDR3 coding sequence is TGTGCCAGCCTACCGCGGGGGGGCCCTTACAATGAGCAGTTCTTC. The encoded protein is CASLPRGGPYNEQFF. V gene TRBV6-5 combines with J gene TRBJ2-1; 9 bases map to TRBD2. The length of the CDR3 is 15 residues. Germline trimming cut 8 bases from V and 4 bases from J; bases unmatched to any gene: 9. Germline V CDR1 and CDR2: MNHEY, SVGAGI.

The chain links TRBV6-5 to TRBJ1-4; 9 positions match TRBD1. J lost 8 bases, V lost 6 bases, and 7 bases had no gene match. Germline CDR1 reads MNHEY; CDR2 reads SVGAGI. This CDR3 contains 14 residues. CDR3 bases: TGTGCCAGCAGAAGGACAGGGGTAGGAGAAAAACTGTTTTTT. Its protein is CASRRTGVGEKLFF.

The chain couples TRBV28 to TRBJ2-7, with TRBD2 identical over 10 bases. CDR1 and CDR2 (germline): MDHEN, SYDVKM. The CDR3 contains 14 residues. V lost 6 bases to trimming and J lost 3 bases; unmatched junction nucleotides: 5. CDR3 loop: CASSIAGGHYEQYF. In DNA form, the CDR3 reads TGTGCCAGCAGCATAGCGGGAGGCCACTACGAGCAGTACTTC.

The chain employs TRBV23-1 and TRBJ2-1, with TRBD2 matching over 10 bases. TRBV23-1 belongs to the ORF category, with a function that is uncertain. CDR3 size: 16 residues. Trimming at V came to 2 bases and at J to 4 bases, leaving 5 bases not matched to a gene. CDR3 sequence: CASSQEREGQYNEQFF. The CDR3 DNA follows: TGCGCCAGCAGTCAAGAGCGGGAGGGCCAATACAATGAGCAGTTCTTC.

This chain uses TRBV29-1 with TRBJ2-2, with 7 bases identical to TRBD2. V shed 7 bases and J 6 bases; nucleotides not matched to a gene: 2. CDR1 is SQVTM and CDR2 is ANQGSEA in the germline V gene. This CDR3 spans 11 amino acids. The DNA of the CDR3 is TGCAGCGCTGGGGGGGCCGGGGAGCTGTTTTTT. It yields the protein CSAGGAGELFF.

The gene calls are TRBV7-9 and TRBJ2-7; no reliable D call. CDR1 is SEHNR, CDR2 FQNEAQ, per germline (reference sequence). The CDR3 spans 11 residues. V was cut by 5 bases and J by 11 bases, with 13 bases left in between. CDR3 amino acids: CASSQDGTKYF. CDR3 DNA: TGTGCCAGCAGCCAGGACGGTACGAAGTACTTC.

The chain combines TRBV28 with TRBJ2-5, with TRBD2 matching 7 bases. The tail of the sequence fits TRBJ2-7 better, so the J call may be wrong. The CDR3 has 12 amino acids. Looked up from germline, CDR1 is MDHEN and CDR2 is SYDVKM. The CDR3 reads CASSLRTSEQYF. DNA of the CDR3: TGTGCCAGCAGTTTGCGGACTAGCGAGCAGTACTTC.